The 13 T cell receptor beta chains below all came from one sample that was sequenced in a study of blood T cell repertoires in COVID-19. Sequencing was performed with immunoSEQ multiplex PCR; in TCRdb, only in-frame clones are kept and a portion is missing. The table records approximately 190,000 clones, 88% of them present only once. The sequencing sample was made of peripheral blood. These receptors came from a man aged 35 to 55 with active or convalescent COVID-19.

This chain joins TRBV5-1 and TRBJ1-1; TRBD1 matches at 9 bases. The CDR3 is 16 amino acids. Germline CDR1 SGHRS, CDR2 YFSETQ. Trimming took 4 bases from V and 2 from J; bases not matched to a gene: 9. CDR3 protein: CASSLLGQGPNTEAFF. As DNA, the CDR3 is TGCGCCAGCAGCCTGCTGGGACAGGGTCCTAACACTGAAGCTTTCTTT.

This chain uses TRBV5-8 with TRBJ1-4, with D possibly matching TRBD1 (5 bases). CDR1 SGHTS and CDR2 YDEGEE come from the germline V gene. Trimming removed 4 bases at V and 11 bases at J, with 18 bases between. The CDR3 extends over 14 amino acids. CDR3 region: CASSQGLTKGKLFF. DNA for the CDR3: TGTGCCAGCAGCCAGGGACTCACCAAGGGCAAACTGTTTTTT.

This sequence joins TRBV9 and TRBJ1-3; D remains unclear. This CDR3 has 16 amino acids. Trimming stripped 0 bases from V and 0 bases from J, with 10 bases between. CDR1 and CDR2 from the germline V gene are SGDLS and YYNGEE. CDR3 protein: CASSVARTASGNTIYF. The CDR3, as DNA: TGTGCCAGCAGCGTAGCCCGGACTGCCTCTGGAAACACCATATATTTT.

The chain has TRBV14 and TRBJ2-7; 7 bases are shared with TRBD2. The V and J ends lost 4 bases and 5 bases, in that order; junction bases with no gene match: 11. The CDR3 runs 15 residues. Germline loops: CDR1 SGHDN, CDR2 FVKESK. DNA of the CDR3: TGTGCCAGCAGCCGGGGGGGACTGCAATCTGACGAGCAGTACTTC. Protein sequence: CASSRGGLQSDEQYF. Drawing the rest from reference TRBV14 and TRBJ2-7, the complete variable domain is EAGVTQFPSHSVIEKGQTVTLRCDPISGHDNLYWYRRVMGKEIKFLLHFVKESKQDESGMPNNRFLAERTGGTYSTLKVQPAELEDSGVYFCASSRGGLQSDEQYFGPGTRLTVT.

The V and J genes are TRBV6-2 or TRBV6-3 and TRBJ2-7; tentative D call: TRBD2 (6 bases). CDR3 size: 14 residues. The V gene's germline CDR1 is MNHEY and CDR2 SVGEGT. Trimming pared 2 bases from V and 0 bases from J, leaving 8 bases between. CDR3: CASSYGGYSYEQYF. The CDR3 DNA is TGTGCCAGCAGTTACGGGGGGTACTCCTACGAGCAGTACTTC.

As to this clone: A junction end diverges from the germline sequence, so it may reflect a read error. This CDR3 is also generated by other DNA sequences in the sample. This chain connects TRBV5-1 to TRBJ2-7, with 7 bases identical to TRBD1. Germline CDR1 SGHRS, CDR2 YFSETQ. This CDR3 has 14 amino acids. CDR3 region: CASSFMTGPYEQYF. The DNA for the CDR3 is TGCGCCAGCAGCTTCATGACAGGGCCCTACGAGCAGTATTTC.

The gene calls are TRBV11-2 and TRBJ1-6, with 9 bases lining up with TRBD1. Unmatched junction bases numbered 6, after V lost 6 bases and J lost 9 bases. This CDR3 is 14 amino acids long. The germline gives CDR1 SGHAT, CDR2 FQNNGV. The chain's CDR3 is CASRLQGAVSPLHF. CDR3 coding DNA: TGTGCCAGCAGGCTACAGGGGGCTGTTTCACCCCTCCACTTT.

The chain is built from TRBV12-1 and TRBJ1-2; TRBD1, as called in the table, went unchecked against the DNA. TRBV12-1 is tagged as a pseudogene. The CDR3 runs 13 residues. Here the CDR3 reads CASSQEANYGYTF. Here the CDR3 DNA reads TGTGCCAGCAGCCAGGAAGCTAACTATGGCTACACCTTC.

Only a few counts were recorded for this clone. The chain joins TRBV19 to TRBJ1-3; perhaps TRBD1 as D (5 bases). V was cut by 2 bases and J by 0 bases, with 14 bases left in between. The germline CDR1 and CDR2 sequences are LNHDA and SQIVND (reference sequence). The CDR3 extends over 17 amino acids. Here the CDR3 DNA reads TGTGCCAGTAGTATAATAGCTGGCGGGGGCTCTGGAAACACCATATATTTT. The encoded protein is CASSIIAGGGSGNTIYF.

The chain has TRBV4-2 and TRBJ2-7; 11 bases map to TRBD2. The junction had 6 bases not matched to a gene; V was cut back by 4 bases and J by 4 bases. The CDR3 is 15 amino acids. Germline lookup yields CDR1 LGHNA and CDR2 YNFKEQ. CDR3 region: CASSRTSGGSYEQYF. CDR3 in DNA: TGTGCCAGCAGCCGAACTAGCGGGGGTTCATACGAGCAGTACTTC.

The J gene is TRBJ2-5, the V gene TRBV5-1; D remains ambiguous. This CDR3 has 14 residues. Trimming cost V 0 bases and J 2 bases, with 8 bases left between them. The V gene's germline CDR1 is SGHRS and CDR2 YFSETQ. The DNA of the CDR3 is TGCGCCAGCAGCTTGGGCCAGTTACAAGAGACCCAGTACTTC. This sequence encodes CASSLGQLQETQYF.

The CDR3 reads CASSPETGAFEKLFF. CDR3 coding DNA: TGCGCCAGCAGTCCTGAGACAGGGGCCTTTGAAAAACTGTTTTTT. V gene TRBV10-1 combines with J gene TRBJ1-4, with TRBD1 matching over 8 bases. V was pared by 5 bases and J by 7 bases, with 9 bases of the junction left unmatched. CDR3 length equals 15 residues. Germline V CDR1 and CDR2: WNHNN, SYGVQD (reference sequence).

This chain uses TRBV19 with TRBJ1-4; perhaps TRBD1 as D (5 bases). The CDR3 contains 15 residues. V dropped 3 bases and J dropped 7 bases, with 15 bases sitting between them. Germline values: CDR1 LNHDA, CDR2 SQIVND (reference sequence). The DNA of the CDR3 is TGTGCCAGTAGTATGGTGGGGCAGGCGACTGAAAAACTGTTTTTT. Translation: CASSMVGQATEKLFF.